These T cell receptor beta chains were read from a single sample in a study of cytomegalovirus exposure and HLA in healthy donors. Sequencing used immunoSEQ multiplex PCR; TCRdb keeps in-frame clones, though not all of them. Counted here are 210,000 or so clones, 88% occurring once; the ten biggest clones make up 2.9%. Material for sequencing was PBMCs. The source is a woman younger than 30 in good health and CMV-seronegative. CDR3s include the opening cysteine and the closing phenylalanine or tryptophan. Fields, in order: V gene, D gene, J gene, clone size, CDR3 protein, CDR3 DNA. D genes are given only for firm matches. Clone size is shown for a subset of rows, as once, few, many or a class of expanded clone.

v_gene: TRBV9; d_gene: -; j_gene: TRBJ2-7; abundance: -; CDR3aa: CASSVVPGMKEQYF; CDR3nt: TGTGCCAGCAGCGTAGTTCCGGGAATGAAAGAGCAGTACTTC
v_gene: TRBV18; d_gene: TRBD2; j_gene: TRBJ2-3; abundance: -; CDR3aa: CASKRLADPTDTQYF; CDR3nt: TGTGCCAGTAAAAGACTAGCGGACCCCACAGATACGCAGTATTTT
v_gene: TRBV28; d_gene: -; j_gene: TRBJ2-7; abundance: -; CDR3aa: CASSLQEYEQYF; CDR3nt: TGTGCCAGCAGTTTACAGGAATACGAGCAGTACTTC
v_gene: TRBV4-1; d_gene: -; j_gene: TRBJ1-5; abundance: -; CDR3aa: CASSQEGGREGQPQHF; CDR3nt: TGCGCCAGCAGCCAAGAGGGGGGCAGGGAGGGTCAGCCCCAGCATTTT
v_gene: TRBV28; d_gene: -; j_gene: TRBJ2-2; abundance: -; CDR3aa: CASRWTATSNTGELFF; CDR3nt: TGTGCCAGCAGATGGACAGCAACAAGTAACACCGGGGAGCTGTTTTTT
v_gene: TRBV9; d_gene: TRBD2; j_gene: TRBJ2-1; abundance: -; CDR3aa: CASSARLAEVNEQFF; CDR3nt: TGTGCCAGCAGCGCACGACTAGCGGAGGTCAATGAGCAGTTCTTC
v_gene: TRBV15; d_gene: -; j_gene: TRBJ1-2; abundance: -; CDR3aa: CATSREVGAGYGYTF; CDR3nt: TGTGCCACCAGCAGAGAAGTGGGGGCCGGCTATGGCTACACCTTC
v_gene: TRBV2; d_gene: -; j_gene: TRBJ2-2; abundance: -; CDR3aa: CASSDMAAGELFF; CDR3nt: TGTGCCAGCAGTGATATGGCGGCCGGGGAGCTGTTTTTT
v_gene: TRBV5-4; d_gene: TRBD1; j_gene: TRBJ1-1; abundance: -; CDR3aa: CASLPPQGAQVTEAFF; CDR3nt: TGTGCCAGCTTACCTCCACAGGGGGCGCAAGTCACTGAAGCTTTCTTT
v_gene: TRBV11-2; d_gene: TRBD1; j_gene: TRBJ1-2; abundance: -; CDR3aa: CASSTYRGANYGYTF; CDR3nt: TGTGCCAGCAGCACCTACAGGGGGGCTAACTATGGCTACACCTTC
v_gene: TRBV2; d_gene: TRBD2; j_gene: TRBJ2-5; abundance: -; CDR3aa: CASSRGPRSSGSEETQYF; CDR3nt: TGTGCCAGCAGTCGAGGACCTAGGTCTAGCGGGAGTGAGGAGACCCAGTACTTC
v_gene: TRBV27; d_gene: -; j_gene: TRBJ1-1; abundance: -; CDR3aa: CASSLGRVTEAFF; CDR3nt: TGTGCCAGCAGTTTAGGGAGGGTCACTGAAGCTTTCTTT
v_gene: TRBV5-1; d_gene: TRBD2; j_gene: TRBJ2-3; abundance: once; CDR3aa: CASSFGLAGGRDTQYF; CDR3nt: TGCGCCAGCAGTTTCGGACTAGCGGGTGGGAGGGATACGCAGTATTTT
v_gene: TRBV28; d_gene: -; j_gene: TRBJ2-2; abundance: few; CDR3aa: CASSLYGSWHTGELFF; CDR3nt: TGTGCCAGCAGTTTATACGGGAGTTGGCACACCGGGGAGCTGTTTTTT
v_gene: TRBV5-4; d_gene: -; j_gene: TRBJ1-1; abundance: -; CDR3aa: CASSLRAGRRIPNTEAFF; CDR3nt: TGTGCCAGCAGCTTGCGTGCGGGGCGGAGGATCCCAAACACTGAAGCTTTCTTT
v_gene: TRBV29-1; d_gene: -; j_gene: TRBJ2-3; abundance: -; CDR3aa: CSVGQYTDTQYF; CDR3nt: TGCAGCGTTGGACAGTACACAGATACGCAGTATTTT
v_gene: TRBV30; d_gene: TRBD1; j_gene: TRBJ1-2; abundance: few; CDR3aa: CAWRGQGGHYGYTF; CDR3nt: TGTGCCTGGAGGGGACAGGGCGGGCACTATGGCTACACCTTC
v_gene: TRBV5-1; d_gene: TRBD1; j_gene: TRBJ2-7; abundance: -; CDR3aa: CASSFGQAPSYEQYF; CDR3nt: TGCGCCAGCAGCTTTGGACAGGCTCCCTCCTACGAGCAGTACTTC
v_gene: TRBV10-3; d_gene: -; j_gene: TRBJ1-1; abundance: -; CDR3aa: CAISEPQGRAEAFF; CDR3nt: TGTGCCATCAGTGAGCCCCAGGGTCGGGCTGAAGCTTTCTTT
v_gene: TRBV18; d_gene: -; j_gene: TRBJ2-1; abundance: -; CDR3aa: CASSPRPIIGNEQFF; CDR3nt: TGTGCCAGCTCACCACGTCCTATTATTGGCAATGAGCAGTTCTTC
v_gene: TRBV6-1; d_gene: TRBD2; j_gene: TRBJ2-1; abundance: once; CDR3aa: CASSGWTSGSHNEQFF; CDR3nt: TGTGCCAGCAGTGGGTGGACTAGCGGGAGCCACAATGAGCAGTTCTTC
v_gene: TRBV29-1; d_gene: -; j_gene: TRBJ2-5; abundance: -; CDR3aa: CSVEAGVEETQYF; CDR3nt: TGCAGCGTTGAAGCGGGGGTCGAAGAGACCCAGTACTTC
v_gene: TRBV7-6; d_gene: -; j_gene: TRBJ2-7; abundance: -; CDR3aa: CASSLAAGSYEQYF; CDR3nt: TGTGCCAGCAGCTTAGCTGCAGGGTCCTACGAGCAGTACTTC
v_gene: TRBV6-1; d_gene: -; j_gene: TRBJ2-2; abundance: -; CDR3aa: CASSDVGEGANTGELFF; CDR3nt: TGTGCCAGCAGTGACGTGGGGGAGGGGGCGAACACCGGGGAGCTGTTTTTT
v_gene: TRBV9; d_gene: -; j_gene: TRBJ2-1; abundance: -; CDR3aa: CASSVDVRGNEQFF; CDR3nt: TGTGCCAGCAGCGTAGATGTGAGAGGCAATGAGCAGTTCTTC
v_gene: TRBV6-1; d_gene: -; j_gene: TRBJ1-1; abundance: -; CDR3aa: CASSEEDLNTEAFF; CDR3nt: TGTGCCAGCAGTGAGGAGGACTTGAACACTGAAGCTTTCTTT
v_gene: TRBV15; d_gene: TRBD2; j_gene: TRBJ2-3; abundance: -; CDR3aa: CATSRGLATDTQYF; CDR3nt: TGTGCCACCAGCCGCGGACTAGCGACAGATACGCAGTATTTT
v_gene: TRBV7-2; d_gene: TRBD2; j_gene: TRBJ2-7; abundance: -; CDR3aa: CASSRDPREGLYEQYF; CDR3nt: TGTGCCAGCAGCCGAGACCCGCGGGAGGGCCTCTACGAGCAGTACTTC
v_gene: TRBV7-2; d_gene: -; j_gene: TRBJ1-2; abundance: -; CDR3aa: CASSLEGLQANYGYTF; CDR3nt: TGTGCCAGCAGCTTAGAGGGACTTCAAGCTAACTATGGCTACACCTTC
v_gene: TRBV19; d_gene: TRBD1; j_gene: TRBJ2-5; abundance: -; CDR3aa: CASSTRQGLQETQYF; CDR3nt: TGTGCCAGTAGTACCCGACAGGGGCTGCAAGAGACCCAGTACTTC
v_gene: TRBV7-6; d_gene: TRBD2; j_gene: TRBJ2-5; abundance: -; CDR3aa: CASSTSSGAGETQYF; CDR3nt: TGTGCCAGCAGCACCTCTAGCGGTGCGGGGGAGACCCAGTACTTC
v_gene: TRBV15; d_gene: -; j_gene: TRBJ1-1; abundance: -; CDR3aa: CATSRGETEAFF; CDR3nt: TGTGCCACCAGCAGAGGGGAGACTGAAGCTTTCTTT
v_gene: TRBV7-9; d_gene: -; j_gene: TRBJ1-1; abundance: few; CDR3aa: CASSLDMNTEAFF; CDR3nt: TGTGCCAGCAGCTTGGACATGAACACTGAAGCTTTCTTT
v_gene: TRBV27; d_gene: -; j_gene: TRBJ1-2; abundance: -; CDR3aa: CASSPSAAMGDLWGYTF; CDR3nt: TGTGCCAGCAGTCCCTCCGCCGCGATGGGGGACTTGTGGGGCTACACCTTC
v_gene: TRBV29-1; d_gene: TRBD2; j_gene: TRBJ2-3; abundance: -; CDR3aa: CSVEGFMGSGRALGTDTQYF; CDR3nt: TGCAGCGTTGAGGGGTTTATGGGTAGCGGGAGGGCCCTCGGCACAGATACGCAGTATTTT
v_gene: TRBV6-5; d_gene: TRBD1; j_gene: TRBJ1-1; abundance: once; CDR3aa: CASSYSEGADEAFF; CDR3nt: TGTGCCAGCAGTTACTCGGAGGGGGCAGACGAAGCTTTCTTT
v_gene: TRBV6-5; d_gene: TRBD1; j_gene: TRBJ1-5; abundance: -; CDR3aa: CASSPNRGSQPQHF; CDR3nt: TGTGCCAGCAGTCCCAACAGGGGAAGTCAGCCCCAGCATTTT
v_gene: TRBV19; d_gene: -; j_gene: TRBJ2-1; abundance: -; CDR3aa: CASSSQSGLMDEQFF; CDR3nt: TGTGCCAGTAGTTCCCAGTCGGGACTTATGGATGAGCAGTTCTTC
v_gene: TRBV5-1; d_gene: TRBD2; j_gene: TRBJ2-7; abundance: -; CDR3aa: CASSLAVGGSSYEQYF; CDR3nt: TGCGCCAGCAGCTTGGCCGTCGGGGGGAGCTCCTACGAGCAGTACTTC